The 5 T cell receptor beta chains below were found in one sample sequenced in a study of cytomegalovirus exposure and HLA in healthy donors. The PCR employed 60 Vbeta primers together with 13 Jbeta primers. The method was immunoSEQ multiplex PCR; TCRdb's version includes in-frame clones alone and lacks a portion of them. The sample shows roughly 140,000 clones, 64% of them seen only once. Sequencing input: PBMCs. These receptors originate from a woman aged 25 to 39 in good health and CMV-seropositive.

The chain links TRBV19 to TRBJ1-1; 8 bases fit TRBD1. CDR1 and CDR2 (germline): LNHDA, SQIVND (reference sequence). Trimming at V came to 5 bases and at J to 5 bases, leaving 10 bases not matched to a gene. The CDR3 is 15 amino acids. The DNA of the CDR3 is TGTGCCAGTAGTTCAAATGCGACAGGGGAAACTGAAGCTTTCTTT. This sequence encodes CASSSNATGETEAFF.

The rearrangement joins TRBV2 to TRBJ2-1, with a weak D call TRBD2 (6 bases). The CDR3 runs to 16 residues. CDR1 and CDR2 (germline): SNHLY, FYNNEI. Trimming cost V 8 bases and J 4 bases, with 21 bases left between them. The CDR3 DNA reads as TGTGCCAGCTACTCCGGGACTCCAAATTTTTACAATGAGCAGTTCTTC. Translation: CASYSGTPNFYNEQFF.

This clone came up once. This sequence joins TRBV10-1 and TRBJ2-1; weak D call: TRBD2 (5 bases). CDR1 is WNHNN, CDR2 SYGVQD, per germline (reference sequence). The CDR3 runs to 16 residues. V gave up 6 bases and J gave up 1 base, with 16 bases separating them. The DNA for the CDR3 is TGCGCCAGCAGCCTCGGGAACGGAGCTTCCTACAATGAGCAGTTCTTC. Its protein product is CASSLGNGASYNEQFF.

V and J are TRBV6-1 and TRBJ2-7, with 7 bases lining up with TRBD1. This CDR3 is built from 13 residues. V lost 7 bases, J lost 3 bases, and 6 bases stayed unmatched. Germline lookup yields CDR1 MNHNS and CDR2 SASEGT. In nucleotides, the CDR3 is TGTGCCAGCATTTGGGACAGCAACTACGAGCAGTACTTC. It yields the protein CASIWDSNYEQYF.

This clone has a handful of counts. CDR3 loop: CASSPGQQETQYF. CDR3 DNA: TGCGCCAGCAGCCCGGGACAACAAGAGACCCAGTACTTC. This chain links TRBV10-2 with TRBJ2-5, with D possibly being TRBD1 (6 bases). CDR1 WSHSY and CDR2 SAAADI come from the germline V gene. Trimming took 6 bases from V and 2 from J, leaving 10 bases between them. The CDR3 totals 13 residues.